This T cell receptor beta chain appears in the sequencing data of a study of tumor-infiltrating lymphocytes in primary liver carcinoma. In the study overall: Patients of both sexes were 30 to 69 years old.

V gave up 0 bases and J gave up 3 bases, with 6 bases separating them. The germline gives CDR1 SGHRS, CDR2 YFSETQ. This CDR3 has 13 amino acids. Co-extraction of both nucleic acids (RNA and DNA) used roughly 18-32 mg of unsorted bulk tissue. Patients diagnosed with primary liver carcinoma received treatment through surgical resection. Patients had chronic HBV infection and were treatment-naive. Reverse transcription of roughly 0.45 ug total RNA with a constant-region primer produced TCR beta cDNA. For TCR beta, libraries were produced by three nested multiplex PCR rounds using slightly modified ARM-PCR. The two initial PCR rounds, about 9 cycles each, used TRBV1-TRBV30 forward and C-beta reverse primers. One entry per CDR3 protein, called by TCRdb with MiXCR from the multiplex PCR reads. The sample records 90,000 to 150,000 distinct CDR3 sequences, 65% to 75% being singletons. In regard to this clonotype: Its antigen remains unidentified. The CDR3 end shows no conserved phenylalanine or tryptophan, and so a read error is likely.

Whole-study results and caveats: Researchers found tumor-adjacent and tumor-blood pairs overlapped less than tumor region pairs.

This TCR came from a woman in her sixties or seventies with primary liver carcinoma and hepatitis B virus infection. The sequenced sample consisted of tumor-adjacent normal liver tissue. V gene TRBV5-1 combines with J gene TRBJ1-2, with unresolved D. The CDR3 DNA reads TGCGCCAGCAGCTTGGACAAGGACTATGGCTACACCATC. Translated, it gives CASSLDKDYGYTI.